This is a list of T cell receptor beta chains from one sample in a study of T cell repertoires in cytomegalovirus infection. A single record per CDR3 protein comes from TCRdb applying MiXCR to the reads. The sample lists about 300,000 distinct CDR3 sequences, 20% to 30% occurring once. Material: PBMCs. All receptors come from a human donor in good health (CMV status not recorded). Some clones in this sample may be carry-over from other donors' samples. Each CDR3 is given with its conserved first and last residue. D genes are given only for firm matches. Clone size is shown for a subset of rows, as once, few, many or a class of expanded clone.

size	D	V	J	DNA	CDR3
NA	NA	TRBV7-2	TRBJ2-7	TGTGCCAGCAGCACACGGCCCACATCCTACGAGCAGTACTTC	CASSTRPTSYEQYF
many	TRBD1	TRBV7-2	TRBJ1-6	TGTGCCAGCAGCCCCGGGACAGTCGTTAATTCACCCCTCCACTTT	CASSPGTVVNSPLHF
many	NA	TRBV6-1	TRBJ1-5	TGTGCCAGCAGTGAAGGTAACACAGGGAGGCTGCCCCAGCATTTT	CASSEGNTGRLPQHF
many	NA	TRBV6-1	TRBJ2-7	TGTGCCAGCATGACAGGCGGGAGCTACGAGCAGTACTTC	CASMTGGSYEQYF
many	NA	TRBV7-2	TRBJ1-1	TGTGCCAGCAGCCCGTTAGGGCTGAACACTGAAGCTTTCTTT	CASSPLGLNTEAFF
NA	NA	TRBV29-1	TRBJ2-2	TGCAGCGGCGGCACAGGGTTTGCCGGGGAGCTGTTTTTT	CSGGTGFAGELFF
NA	TRBD2	TRBV11-2	TRBJ2-1	TGTGCCAGCAGCTATTCCACCCGGGGGGATGAGCAGTTCTTC	CASSYSTRGDEQFF
NA	NA	TRBV6-1	TRBJ2-2	TGTGCCAGCAGTGAATTGGGACAACCTACCCTCGGGGAGCTGTTTTTT	CASSELGQPTLGELFF
NA	TRBD1	TRBV15	TRBJ2-1	TGTGCCACCAGCAGGGGACAGGGGATGTTAGATGAGCAGTTCTTC	CATSRGQGMLDEQFF
many	NA	TRBV19	TRBJ2-7	TGTGCCAGTAGCCCCAGGGTATACTCCTACGAGCAGTACTTC	CASSPRVYSYEQYF
many	NA	TRBV7-2	TRBJ2-5	TGTGCCAGCAGCTTAGGGATCCCAGGTCAAGAGACCCAGTACTTC	CASSLGIPGQETQYF
NA	TRBD2	TRBV12-3/TRBV12-4	TRBJ2-3	TGTGCCAGCAGTCGGGACAGCGGGAGGGCAGATACGCAGTATTTT	CASSRDSGRADTQYF
many	NA	TRBV7-6	TRBJ2-7	TGTGCCAGCAGCGCTACAGGAAACGAGCAGTACTTC	CASSATGNEQYF
many	NA	TRBV28	TRBJ1-5	TGTGCCAGCAGTTTCCCGGAATACAGGGTTCAGCTGAATCAGCCCCAGCATTTT	CASSFPEYRVQLNQPQHF
few	TRBD2	TRBV29-1	TRBJ2-2	TGCAGCGCCGGGGACTATCAGGCCGGGGAGCTGTTTTTT	CSAGDYQAGELFF
few	NA	TRBV5-1	TRBJ1-5	TGCGCCAGCAGCTTGGTCCCATCCGGCAATCAGCCCCAGCATTTT	CASSLVPSGNQPQHF
few	NA	TRBV20-1	TRBJ1-4	TGCAGTGCTAGGCCTTATACCCAAGAAGATGAAAAACTGTTTTTT	CSARPYTQEDEKLFF
many	NA	TRBV4-3	TRBJ2-1	TGCGCCAGCAGCCAAGATGTGACCAATGAGCAGTTCTTC	CASSQDVTNEQFF
few	TRBD1	TRBV28	TRBJ2-4	TGTGCCAGCAGTTCCCGGGACAGTCTAGCCAAAAACATTCAGTACTTC	CASSSRDSLAKNIQYF
NA	NA	TRBV2	TRBJ2-2	TGTGCCAGCACTGGAGTGGGACGGGCCGGCACCGGGGAGCTGTTTTTT	CASTGVGRAGTGELFF
many	TRBD2	TRBV12-3/TRBV12-4	TRBJ2-7	TGTGCCAGCAGTCCGTTAGCGGGAGGGGTCGGCGAGCAGTACTTC	CASSPLAGGVGEQYF
few	NA	TRBV12-3/TRBV12-4	TRBJ1-1	TGTGCCAGCAGCCGGGAAAAGGGCACTGAAGCTTTCTTT	CASSREKGTEAFF